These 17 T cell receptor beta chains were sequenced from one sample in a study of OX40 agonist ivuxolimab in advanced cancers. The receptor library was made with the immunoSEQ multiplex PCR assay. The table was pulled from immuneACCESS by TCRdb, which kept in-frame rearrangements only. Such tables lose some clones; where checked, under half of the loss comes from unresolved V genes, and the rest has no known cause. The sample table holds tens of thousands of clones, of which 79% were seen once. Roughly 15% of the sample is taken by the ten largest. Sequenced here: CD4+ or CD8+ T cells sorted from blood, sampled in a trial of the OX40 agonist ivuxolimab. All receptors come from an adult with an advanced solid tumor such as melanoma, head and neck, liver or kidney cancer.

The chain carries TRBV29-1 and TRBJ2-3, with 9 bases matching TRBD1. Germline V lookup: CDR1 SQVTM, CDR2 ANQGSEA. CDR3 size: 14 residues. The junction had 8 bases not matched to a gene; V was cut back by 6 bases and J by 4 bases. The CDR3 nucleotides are TGCAGCGTCCTTACAGGGGGCGCGGCAGATACGCAGTATTTT. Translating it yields CSVLTGGAADTQYF.

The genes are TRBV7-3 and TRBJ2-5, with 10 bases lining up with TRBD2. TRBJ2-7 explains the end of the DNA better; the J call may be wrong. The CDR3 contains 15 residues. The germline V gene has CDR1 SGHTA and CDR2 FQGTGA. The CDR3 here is CASSLIGLAGDEQYF. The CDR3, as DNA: TGTGCCAGCAGCTTAATCGGTCTAGCGGGGGACGAGCAGTACTTC.

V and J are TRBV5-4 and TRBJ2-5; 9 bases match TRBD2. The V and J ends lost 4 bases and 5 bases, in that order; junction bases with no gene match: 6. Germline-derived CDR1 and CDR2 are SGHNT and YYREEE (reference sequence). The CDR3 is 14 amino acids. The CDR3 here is CASSQRTSAETQYF. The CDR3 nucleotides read TGTGCCAGCAGCCAGAGGACTAGCGCGGAGACCCAGTACTTC.

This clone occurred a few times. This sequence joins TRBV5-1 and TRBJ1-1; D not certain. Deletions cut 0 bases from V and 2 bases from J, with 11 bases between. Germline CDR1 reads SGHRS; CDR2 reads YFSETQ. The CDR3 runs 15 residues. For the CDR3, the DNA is TGCGCCAGCAGCTTGGCCGGGGAAGTTAACACTGAAGCTTTCTTT. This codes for CASSLAGEVNTEAFF.

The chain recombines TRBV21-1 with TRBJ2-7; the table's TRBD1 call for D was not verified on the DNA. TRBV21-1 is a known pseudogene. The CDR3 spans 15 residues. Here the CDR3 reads CASSSGQGTPYEQYF. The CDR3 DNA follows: TGTGCCAGCAGCTCGGGACAGGGGACACCTTACGAGCAGTACTTC.

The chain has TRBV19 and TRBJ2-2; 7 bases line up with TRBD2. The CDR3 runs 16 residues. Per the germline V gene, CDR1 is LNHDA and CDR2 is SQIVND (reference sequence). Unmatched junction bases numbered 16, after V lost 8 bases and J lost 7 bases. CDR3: CASGGDYVSGVGELFF. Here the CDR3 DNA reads TGTGCCAGTGGGGGGGACTACGTATCTGGAGTCGGGGAGCTGTTTTTT.

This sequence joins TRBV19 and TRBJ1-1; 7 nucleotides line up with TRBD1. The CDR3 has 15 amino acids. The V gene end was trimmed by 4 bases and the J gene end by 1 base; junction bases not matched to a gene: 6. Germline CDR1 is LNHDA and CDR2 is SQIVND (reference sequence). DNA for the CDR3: TGTGCCAGTAGTACCTCGACAGGGAGGAACACTGAAGCTTTCTTT. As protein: CASSTSTGRNTEAFF.

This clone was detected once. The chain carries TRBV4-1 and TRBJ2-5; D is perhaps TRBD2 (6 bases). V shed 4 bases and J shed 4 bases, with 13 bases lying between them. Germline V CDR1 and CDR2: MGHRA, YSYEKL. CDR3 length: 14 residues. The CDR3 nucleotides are TGCGCCAGCAGCCCCCCGGGACTTTTAGAGACCCAGTACTTC. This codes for CASSPPGLLETQYF.

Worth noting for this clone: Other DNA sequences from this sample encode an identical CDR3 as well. The CDR3 is CASSPGLSNEQFF. CDR3 sequence (DNA): TGCGCCAGCAGCCCCGGACTGTCCAATGAGCAGTTCTTC. The V call is TRBV5-1, the J call TRBJ2-1, with D tentatively TRBD2 (5 bases). V was cut by 4 bases and J by 6 bases, with 11 bases left in between. CDR3 length equals 13 residues. CDR1 and CDR2 (germline): SGHRS, YFSETQ.

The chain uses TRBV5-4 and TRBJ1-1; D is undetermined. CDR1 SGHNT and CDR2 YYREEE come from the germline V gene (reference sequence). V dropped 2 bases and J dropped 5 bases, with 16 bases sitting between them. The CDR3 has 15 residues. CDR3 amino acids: CASSLGPLGRTEAFF. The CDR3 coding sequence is TGTGCCAGCAGCTTAGGGCCGCTGGGAAGGACTGAAGCTTTCTTT.

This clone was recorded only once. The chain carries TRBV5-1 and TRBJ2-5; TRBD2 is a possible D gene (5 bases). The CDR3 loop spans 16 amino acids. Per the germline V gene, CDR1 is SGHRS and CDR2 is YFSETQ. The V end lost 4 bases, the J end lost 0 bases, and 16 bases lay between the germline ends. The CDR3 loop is CASSPSSGSNQETQYF. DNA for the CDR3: TGCGCCAGCAGCCCCTCGAGCGGCAGCAACCAAGAGACCCAGTACTTC.

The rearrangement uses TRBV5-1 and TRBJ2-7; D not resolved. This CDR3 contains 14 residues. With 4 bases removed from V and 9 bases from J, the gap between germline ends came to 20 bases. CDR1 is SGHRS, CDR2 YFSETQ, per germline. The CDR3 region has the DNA TGCGCCAGCAGCGAACGCAGTTTCACCCTCGGGCAGTACTTC. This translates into CASSERSFTLGQYF.

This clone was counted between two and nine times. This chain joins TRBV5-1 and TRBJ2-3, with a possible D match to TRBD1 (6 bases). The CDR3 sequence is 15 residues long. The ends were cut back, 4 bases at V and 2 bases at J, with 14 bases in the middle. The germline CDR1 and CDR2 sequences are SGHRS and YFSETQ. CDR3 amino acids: CASSQGQTSTDTQYF. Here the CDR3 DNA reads TGCGCCAGCAGCCAGGGACAAACATCCACAGATACGCAGTATTTT.

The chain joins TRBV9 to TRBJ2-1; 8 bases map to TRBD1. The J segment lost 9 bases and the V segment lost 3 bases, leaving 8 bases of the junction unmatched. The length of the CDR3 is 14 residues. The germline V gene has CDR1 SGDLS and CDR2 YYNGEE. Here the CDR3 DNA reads TGTGCCAGCAGCGGAAGACAGGGGAGGAGTGAGCAGTTCTTC. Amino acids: CASSGRQGRSEQFF.

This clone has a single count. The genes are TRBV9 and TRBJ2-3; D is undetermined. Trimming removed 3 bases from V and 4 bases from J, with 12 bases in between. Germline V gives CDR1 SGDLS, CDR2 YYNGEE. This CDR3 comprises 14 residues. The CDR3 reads CASSGGARPDTQYF. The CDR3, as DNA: TGTGCCAGCAGCGGCGGCGCGCGGCCAGATACGCAGTATTTT.

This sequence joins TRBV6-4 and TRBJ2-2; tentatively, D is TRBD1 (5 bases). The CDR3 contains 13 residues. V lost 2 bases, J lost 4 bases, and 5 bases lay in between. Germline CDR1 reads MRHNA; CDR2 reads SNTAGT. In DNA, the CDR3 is TGTGCCAGCAGTGACAGGGGCACCGGGGAGCTGTTTTTT. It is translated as CASSDRGTGELFF.

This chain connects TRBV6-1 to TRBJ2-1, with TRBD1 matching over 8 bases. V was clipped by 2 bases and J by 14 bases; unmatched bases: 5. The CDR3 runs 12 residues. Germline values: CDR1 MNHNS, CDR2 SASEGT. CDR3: CASSEFPTGEFF. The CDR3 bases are TGTGCCAGCAGTGAATTCCCGACAGGGGAGTTCTTC.